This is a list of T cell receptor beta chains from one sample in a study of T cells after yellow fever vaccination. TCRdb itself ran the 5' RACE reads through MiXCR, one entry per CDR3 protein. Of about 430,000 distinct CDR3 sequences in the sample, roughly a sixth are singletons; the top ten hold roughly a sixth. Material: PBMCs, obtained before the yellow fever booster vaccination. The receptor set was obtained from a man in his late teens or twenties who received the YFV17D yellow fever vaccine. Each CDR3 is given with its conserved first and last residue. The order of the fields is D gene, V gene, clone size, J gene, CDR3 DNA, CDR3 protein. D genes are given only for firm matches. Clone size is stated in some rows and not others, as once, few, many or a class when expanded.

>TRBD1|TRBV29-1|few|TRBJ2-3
TGCAGCGTATTTAAACAGGGGGCCGGAGATACGCAGTATTTT
CSVFKQGAGDTQYF
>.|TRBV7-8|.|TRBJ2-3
TGTGCCAGCAGCCCTGGACTGACAGATACGCAGTATTTT
CASSPGLTDTQYF
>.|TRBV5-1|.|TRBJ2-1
TGCGCCAGCAGTTTGGACCCCGTTACCCAATGGGAGCAGTTCTTC
CASSLDPVTQWEQFF
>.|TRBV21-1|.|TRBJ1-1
TGTGCCAGCTTCCCTAGGAACACTGAAGCTTTCTTT
CASFPRNTEAFF
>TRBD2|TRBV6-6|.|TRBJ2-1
TGTGCCAGCAGTTACGTTGGTAGCGGGGGAGATGAGCAGTTCTTC
CASSYVGSGGDEQFF
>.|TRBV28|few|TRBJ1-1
TGTGCCAGCAGTAGACAAGTTGGTTCCACTGAAGCTTTCTTT
CASSRQVGSTEAFF
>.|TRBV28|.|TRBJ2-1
TGTGCCAGCAGTTTATACAAGGGTGAGCAGTTCTTC
CASSLYKGEQFF
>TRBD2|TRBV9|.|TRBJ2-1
TGTGCCAGCAGCGTAGTGGCTAGCGGGGGCTACAATGAGCAGTTCTTC
CASSVVASGGYNEQFF
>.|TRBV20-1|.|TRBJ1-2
TGCAGTGCTAGGATGGACACGAACTATGGCTACACCTTC
CSARMDTNYGYTF
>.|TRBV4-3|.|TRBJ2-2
TGCGCCAGCAGCCAACCTGGGGGTCTCGCGAACACCGGGGAGCTGTTTTTT
CASSQPGGLANTGELFF
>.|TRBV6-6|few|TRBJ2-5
TGTGCCAGCAGTTACATGGGGTCCGAGACCCAGTACTTC
CASSYMGSETQYF
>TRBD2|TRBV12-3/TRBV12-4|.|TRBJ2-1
TGTGCCAGCAGTCCCTATACTAGCGGGGAAGGGTATGAGCAGTTCTTC
CASSPYTSGEGYEQFF
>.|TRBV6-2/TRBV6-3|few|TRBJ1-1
TGTGCCAGCAGTTACCCCGGGACCTTTGAAGCTTTCTTT
CASSYPGTFEAFF
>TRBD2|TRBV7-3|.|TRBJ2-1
TGTGCCAGCAGCAAAGGACTAGCGGGGGGGCCTGGCGATGAGCAGTTCTTC
CASSKGLAGGPGDEQFF
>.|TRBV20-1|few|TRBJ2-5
TGCAGTGCTGGATACAGGGACCAAGAGACCCAGTACTTC
CSAGYRDQETQYF
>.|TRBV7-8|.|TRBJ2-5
TGTGCCAGCACCCGGTGGGGTCCGGAGACCCAGTACTTC
CASTRWGPETQYF
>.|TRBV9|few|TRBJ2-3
TGTGCCAGCAGCGTAGGTCTGGGGCAAGATACGCAGTATTTT
CASSVGLGQDTQYF
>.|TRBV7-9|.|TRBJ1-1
TGTGCCAGCAGCCCGATCCGGGACTCCAGGATCACTGAAGCTTTCTTT
CASSPIRDSRITEAFF
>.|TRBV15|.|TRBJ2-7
TGTGCCACCAGCAGAGACCTGGACCGAAGATACTCCTACGAGCAGTACTTC
CATSRDLDRRYSYEQYF
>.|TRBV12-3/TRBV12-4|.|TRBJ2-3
TGTGCCAGCAGTTTTAACCAGGGGATAGATACGCAGTATTTT
CASSFNQGIDTQYF
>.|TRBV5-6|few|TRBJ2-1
TGTGCCAGCAGCCCTGGGTTATGGTACAATGAGCAGTTCTTC
CASSPGLWYNEQFF
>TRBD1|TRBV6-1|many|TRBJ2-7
TGTGCCAGCAGTGAAGAAGAGGGGACAGGGTCGCACGAGCAGTACTTC
CASSEEEGTGSHEQYF
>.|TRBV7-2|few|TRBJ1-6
TGTGCCAGCAGCACACCTGAACGTCCTTCACCCCTCCACTTT
CASSTPERPSPLHF
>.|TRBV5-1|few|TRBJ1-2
TGCGCCAGCAGCTTGGTGGCAGGAACCCATGGCTACACCTTC
CASSLVAGTHGYTF
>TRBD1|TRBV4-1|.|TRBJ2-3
TGCGCCAGCAGCTCACCGGCACAGGGGGCCGCAGATACGCAGTATTTT
CASSSPAQGAADTQYF
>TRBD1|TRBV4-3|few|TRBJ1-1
TGCGCCAGCAGCCCAAGGGGGCAGCGGAGTGCTTTCTTT
CASSPRGQRSAFF
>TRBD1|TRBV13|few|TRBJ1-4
TGTGCCAGCAGCAAGACAGGGTTTGCTGAAAAACTGTTTTTT
CASSKTGFAEKLFF
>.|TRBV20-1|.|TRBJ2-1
TGCAGTGCTATGATCGGCCCGCATGAGCAGTTCTTC
CSAMIGPHEQFF
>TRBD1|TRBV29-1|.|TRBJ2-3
TGCAGCGTTGGCGGCGGGGGACAGGGGGCAGCAACAGATACGCAGTATTTT
CSVGGGGQGAATDTQYF
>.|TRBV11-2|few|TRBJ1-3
TGTGCCAGCAGCATAGCGGGTGTTGGAAACACCATATATTTT
CASSIAGVGNTIYF
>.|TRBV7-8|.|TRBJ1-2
TGTGCCAGCAGCAGGCTCAGGGAAGGGGGCTACACCTTC
CASSRLREGGYTF
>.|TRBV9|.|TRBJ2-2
TGTGCCAGCAGCGTAGACGGACAGACCGGGGAGCTGTTTTTT
CASSVDGQTGELFF
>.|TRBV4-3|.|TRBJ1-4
TGCGCCAGCAGCCAATGGGGGGGCGGAGCAACTAATGAAAAACTGTTTTTT
CASSQWGGGATNEKLFF
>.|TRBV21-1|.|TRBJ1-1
TGTGCCAGCAGCAAAAAGGGAGGGTATGTTAGCACTGAAGCTTTCTTT
CASSKKGGYVSTEAFF
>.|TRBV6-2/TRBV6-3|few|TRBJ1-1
TGTGCCAGCAGTGCAACAAGACGGAGAACGAACACTGAAGCTTTCTTT
CASSATRRRTNTEAFF
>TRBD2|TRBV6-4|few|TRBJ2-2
TGTGCCAGCAGTACCTTAGCGGGGGAGAACACCGGGGAGCTGTTTTTT
CASSTLAGENTGELFF
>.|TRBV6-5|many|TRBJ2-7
TGTGCCAGCAGTGTTGAACTAGGGGGCGAGCAGTACTTC
CASSVELGGEQYF
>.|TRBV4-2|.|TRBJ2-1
TGTGCCAGCAGCCAGGCGCTAGGGCGGGGTGCCGGGGATGAGCAGTTCTTC
CASSQALGRGAGDEQFF
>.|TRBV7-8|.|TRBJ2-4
TGTGCCAGCAGCTTAGTTAGAAGGGGGGCCAAAAACATTCAGTACTTC
CASSLVRRGAKNIQYF
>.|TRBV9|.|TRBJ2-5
TGTGCCAGCAGCGTAGTTCCGGGACACTACCAAGAGACCCAGTACTTC
CASSVVPGHYQETQYF
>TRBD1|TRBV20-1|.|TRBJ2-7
TGCAGTGCTCCACGGACAGGGCTCTACGAGCAGTACTTC
CSAPRTGLYEQYF
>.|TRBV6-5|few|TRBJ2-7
TGTGCCAGCAGTCGAACGACTCCTAGCTCCTACGAGCAGTACTTC
CASSRTTPSSYEQYF
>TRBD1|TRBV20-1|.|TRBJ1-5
TGCAGTGCTAGCGACAGGGGGCCCGATCAGCCCCAGCATTTT
CSASDRGPDQPQHF
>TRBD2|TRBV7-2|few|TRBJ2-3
TGTGCCAGCAGCTTAATGGGCGGGGGGGCGGATACGCAGTATTTT
CASSLMGGGADTQYF
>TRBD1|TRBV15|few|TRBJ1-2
TGTGCCACCAGGGACCGGGACAGGGCTTTCGGCTACACCTTC
CATRDRDRAFGYTF
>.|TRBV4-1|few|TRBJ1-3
TGCGCCAGCAGCCAAGATGGCAGGAGACTCGGGGGCACCATATATTTT
CASSQDGRRLGGTIYF
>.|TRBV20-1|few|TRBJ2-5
TGCAGTGCTAGAAGGGTAGACGAATGGGAGACCCAGTACTTC
CSARRVDEWETQYF
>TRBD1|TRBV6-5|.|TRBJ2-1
TGTGCCAGCTGGGGACAGGGGGGCAATGAGCAGTTCTTC
CASWGQGGNEQFF
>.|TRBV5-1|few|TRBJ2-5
TGCGCCAGCAGCTTGGTGGCGCAGGTTGGGGCGGAGACCCAGTACTTC
CASSLVAQVGAETQYF
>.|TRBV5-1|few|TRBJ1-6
TGCGCCAGCAGCGCCGACAGGAGTGATAATTCACCCCTCCACTTT
CASSADRSDNSPLHF